This entry lists 21 T cell receptor beta chains sequenced from one sample in a study of shared clonotypes between healthy human individuals. Produced via immunoSEQ multiplex PCR; TCRdb's table is partial and in-frame only. The data contain a few million clones, 90% to 95% of them seen just once; the ten biggest clones take up approximately 0.4%. The sample taken for sequencing was naive CD4+ T cells from PBMCs. The subset is: CD45RA+ positively selected. These receptor sequences come from a man in his late teens or twenties in good health. Some clones in this sample may be carry-over from other donors' samples.

Note on this clone: The sample contains more than one DNA sequence encoding this CDR3. The chain is built from TRBV7-9 and TRBJ2-7; D gene ambiguous. The V gene lost 1 base and the J gene lost 0 bases, with 7 bases spanning the gap. The CDR3 extends over 14 amino acids. Per germline, CDR1 SEHNR and CDR2 FQNEAQ (reference sequence). DNA of the CDR3: TGTGCCAGCAGCTTAGGAACGGGCTCCTACGAGCAGTACTTC. This encodes CASSLGTGSYEQYF.

V and J are TRBV7-9 and TRBJ2-3; D gene uncertain. V was clipped by 5 bases and J by 4 bases, with 19 bases between them. This CDR3 contains 16 residues. CDR1 is SEHNR and CDR2 is FQNEAQ in the germline V gene (reference sequence). The CDR3 reads CASSDPPMQFADTQYF. The CDR3 DNA follows: TGTGCCAGCAGCGATCCCCCTATGCAGTTTGCAGATACGCAGTATTTT.

The CDR3 protein is CASSFGRFYEQYF. The CDR3 coding sequence is TGTGCCAGCAGCTTCGGGAGGTTCTATGAGCAGTACTTC. The V gene is TRBV11-3, the J gene TRBJ2-5; 7 bases agree with TRBD2. Per germline, CDR1 SGHNT and CDR2 YENEEA. Trimming removed 3 bases from V and 11 bases from J; junction bases left unmatched: 9. This CDR3 comprises 13 residues.

The V gene is TRBV11-1, the J gene TRBJ2-7; no clear D. Germline V gives CDR1 SGHAT, CDR2 FQDESV (reference sequence). Trimming pared 2 bases from V and 7 bases from J, leaving 9 bases between. The CDR3 has 12 residues. The CDR3 nucleotides are TGTGCCAGCAGCTTATCTCCTGGGGAGCAGTACTTC. Translation gives CASSLSPGEQYF.

This clone was seen once. V usage is TRBV9 and J usage is TRBJ2-3, with D possibly being TRBD2 (5 bases). There are 16 residues in the CDR3. Germline-derived CDR1 and CDR2 are SGDLS and YYNGEE. The V end was cut by 3 bases, the J end by 0 bases, with 14 bases between. CDR3 amino acids: CASSAALGMSTDTQYF. CDR3 in DNA: TGTGCCAGCAGCGCCGCTCTCGGGATGAGCACAGATACGCAGTATTTT.

The chain combines TRBV7-2 with TRBJ2-7; D not certain. CDR3 size: 16 residues. Germline V gene lookup returns CDR1 SGHTA and CDR2 FQGNSA. V was trimmed by 5 bases and J by 0 bases, leaving 17 bases between them. CDR3 residues: CASSRVGTSASYEQYF. DNA of the CDR3: TGTGCCAGCAGCCGCGTGGGTACCTCGGCCTCCTACGAGCAGTACTTC.

The chain couples TRBV10-3 to TRBJ1-2; D is unresolved. Looked up from germline, CDR1 is ENHRY and CDR2 is SYGVKD. This CDR3 has 13 residues. V shed 6 bases and J shed 2 bases, with 10 bases lying between them. DNA of the CDR3: TGTGCCATCAGCACCACAGAGAACTATGGCTACACCTTC. This sequence encodes CAISTTENYGYTF.

The chain combines TRBV7-2 with TRBJ2-7; D not resolved. Germline V lookup: CDR1 SGHTA, CDR2 FQGNSA. Trimming stripped 5 bases from V and 3 bases from J, with 11 bases between. This CDR3 is built from 13 residues. The CDR3, as DNA: TGTGCCAGCAGCGTCCGGGTAAACTACGAGCAGTACTTC. Translated, it gives CASSVRVNYEQYF.

The rearrangement uses TRBV27 and TRBJ1-4; tentative D call: TRBD1 (6 bases). The CDR3 has 15 residues. The germline V gene has CDR1 MNHEY and CDR2 SMNVEV (reference sequence). Trimming cost V 3 bases and J 10 bases, with 18 bases left between them. The CDR3: CASSFQGQGRGKLFF. The CDR3 DNA follows: TGTGCCAGCAGTTTCCAGGGGCAGGGCCGCGGAAAACTGTTTTTT.

The chain has TRBV11-2 and TRBJ1-2; D is unresolved. Per germline, CDR1 SGHAT and CDR2 FQNNGV. This CDR3 has 15 residues. V was cut by 2 bases and J by 5 bases, with 15 bases left in between. The CDR3 nucleotides are TGTGCCAGCAGCTTATCCTCCTCGACCTTATATGGCTACACCTTC. It specifies CASSLSSSTLYGYTF.

The chain couples TRBV15 to TRBJ2-7; TRBD1 matches 7 bases. The germline CDR1 and CDR2 sequences are LNHNV and YYDKDF (reference sequence). V gave up 5 bases and J gave up 2 bases; unmatched junction bases: 9. This CDR3 is built from 15 residues. CDR3 bases: TGTGCCACCAGCGAGCCCGTGGGACAGCCCTACGAGCAGTACTTC. Translation gives CATSEPVGQPYEQYF.

In its sample, this clone was seen once. The rearrangement links TRBV7-3 to TRBJ2-7; D is undetermined. This CDR3 is 15 amino acids long. Germline V CDR1 and CDR2: SGHTA, FQGTGA. Trimming shortened V by 6 bases and J by 0 bases, and 15 bases separated the two germline ends. The CDR3 region is CASRKMSEASYEQYF. The CDR3 bases are TGTGCCAGCAGGAAGATGTCAGAGGCCTCCTACGAGCAGTACTTC.

The chain couples TRBV6-5 to TRBJ2-1; 7 nucleotides align to TRBD1. Looked up from germline, CDR1 is MNHEY and CDR2 is SVGAGI. This CDR3 has 14 residues. V shed 2 bases and J 3 bases; nucleotides not matched to a gene: 1. The CDR3 DNA reads as TGTGCCAGCAGTTACGACAGGGTCTACAATGAGCAGTTCTTC. It yields the protein CASSYDRVYNEQFF.

The V call is TRBV29-1, the J call TRBJ2-1; D may be TRBD1 (5 bases). The germline gives CDR1 SQVTM, CDR2 ANQGSEA. Trimming shortened V by 5 bases and J by 8 bases, and 16 bases separated the two germline ends. The CDR3 loop spans 13 amino acids. DNA for the CDR3: TGCAGCGTTCGAGATGGCAGGGCCGATGAGCAGTTCTTC. As protein: CSVRDGRADEQFF.

This clone occurred once. V gene TRBV12-2 combines with J gene TRBJ2-7. TRBV12-2 is termed a pseudogene. This CDR3 is built from 17 residues. The CDR3, as DNA: TGTGCAAGTCGCCCCCCATTTAGGTTAACAAGCTCCTACGAGCAGTACTTC. It translates to CASRPPFRLTSSYEQYF.

The chain carries TRBV4-1 and TRBJ2-3, with a possible D match to TRBD2 (6 bases). The V gene's germline CDR1 is MGHRA and CDR2 YSYEKL. Trimming pared 3 bases from V and 4 bases from J, leaving 11 bases between. CDR3 size: 14 residues. The CDR3 sequence: CASSHGEDPDTQYF. DNA of the CDR3: TGCGCCAGCAGCCATGGGGAGGACCCAGATACGCAGTATTTT.

V is TRBV2 and J is TRBJ2-5, with unresolved D. With 6 bases removed from V and 1 base from J, the gap between germline ends came to 12 bases. The CDR3 runs 14 residues. Germline CDR1 reads SNHLY; CDR2 reads FYNNEI. CDR3 sequence (DNA): TGTGCCAGCAGCCCGACCAGTACCCAAGAGACCCAGTACTTC. It yields the protein CASSPTSTQETQYF.

This sequence joins TRBV10-3 and TRBJ1-1, with 7 nucleotides matching TRBD1. Trimming removed 10 bases from V and 5 bases from J; junction bases left unmatched: 10. Germline V gene data show CDR1 as ENHRY and CDR2 as SYGVKD. The CDR3 contains 13 residues. CDR3 in amino acids: CATQRGQSTEAFF. CDR3 bases: TGTGCCACGCAGAGGGGACAGTCGACTGAAGCTTTCTTT.

V is TRBV27 and J is TRBJ1-2, with unresolved D. In germline, CDR1 is MNHEY, CDR2 SMNVEV (reference sequence). The CDR3 is 15 amino acids. Trimming stripped 6 bases from V and 2 bases from J, with 16 bases between. In DNA form, the CDR3 reads TGTGCCAGCAGCACCACCCCCTCAAGGAACTATGGCTACACCTTC. This encodes CASSTTPSRNYGYTF.

The chain recombines TRBV5-1 with TRBJ2-3; perhaps TRBD2 as D (5 bases). Germline CDR1 and CDR2: SGHRS and YFSETQ. This CDR3 region has 16 residues. Trimming pared 5 bases from V and 0 bases from J, leaving 16 bases between. CDR3 in amino acids: CASSYSNPGSTDTQYF. The DNA of the CDR3 is TGCGCCAGCAGTTATTCCAACCCGGGAAGCACAGATACGCAGTATTTT.

The chain couples TRBV6-1 to TRBJ2-7; D gene unclear. V was shortened by 5 bases and J by 4 bases, with 15 bases between the two germline ends. From germline, CDR1 is MNHNS and CDR2 SASEGT. This CDR3 contains 14 residues. CDR3 bases: TGTGCCAGCAGTTCCCATAGTACCCTGTACGAGCAGTACTTC. Its translation is CASSSHSTLYEQYF.